Listed below are T cell receptor beta chains from one sample, sequenced in a study of OX40 agonist ivuxolimab in advanced cancers. The method was immunoSEQ multiplex PCR; TCRdb's version includes in-frame clones alone and lacks a portion of them. The repertoire has over 90,000 clones, just over 85% of them found once; the top ten carry over 1.5%. Sequenced here: CD4+ or CD8+ T cells sorted from blood, sampled in a trial of the OX40 agonist ivuxolimab. The receptor set was obtained from an adult with an advanced solid tumor such as melanoma, head and neck, liver or kidney cancer. Both conserved end residues are part of each CDR3. The D gene is left open where the match is weak. Clone size is stated in some rows and not others, as once, few, many or a class when expanded.

v_call	clone_size	d_call	j_call	cdr3_length	cdr3_nt	cdr3_aa
TRBV6-1	NA	NA	TRBJ2-7	15	TGTGCCAGCACCCCCACAAGGGACAACCTCTACGAGCAGTACTTC	CASTPTRDNLYEQYF
TRBV2	NA	NA	TRBJ2-5	12	TGTGCCAGCAGTGCAGGGCGGGAGACCCAGTACTTC	CASSAGRETQYF
TRBV7-2	NA	NA	TRBJ1-1	15	TGTGCCAGCAGTCCGGGGCCCGCGGGATCACCTGAAGCTTTCTTT	CASSPGPAGSPEAFF
TRBV6-6	NA	NA	TRBJ2-7	15	TGTGCCAGCAGTTACCCGGGACAACGGGCCTACGAGCAGTACTTC	CASSYPGQRAYEQYF
TRBV5-1	once	NA	TRBJ2-3	13	TGCGCCAGCAGCTTGGGGTCCACAGATACGCAGTATTTT	CASSLGSTDTQYF
TRBV28	NA	TRBD1	TRBJ1-1	17	TGTGCCAGCAGTTTCCAGGGGGCTCTATTAATGAACACTGAAGCTTTCTTT	CASSFQGALLMNTEAFF
TRBV21-1	once	NA	TRBJ1-4	16	TGTGCCAGCAGCAAAGGGGGACAGGGAGGGCATGAAAAACTGTTTTTT	CASSKGGQGGHEKLFF
TRBV9	NA	NA	TRBJ2-1	12	TGTGCCACCGGGAGAACCTACAATGAGCAGTTCTTC	CATGRTYNEQFF
TRBV12-5	once	TRBD2	TRBJ2-3	15	TGTGCTAGTGGTTTAGGACTAGCGGGGGAAGATACGCAGTATTTT	CASGLGLAGEDTQYF
TRBV5-1	NA	NA	TRBJ2-3	14	TGCGCCAGCAGCCCCCGGGCCGGGGCAGATACGCAGTATTTT	CASSPRAGADTQYF
TRBV15	once	TRBD1	TRBJ1-5	15	TGTGCCACCAGCAGAGCCGGACAGGAACCTCAGCCCCAGCATTTT	CATSRAGQEPQPQHF
TRBV5-1	NA	TRBD1	TRBJ2-2	15	TGCGCCAGCAGCCCGGGACAGCCGAACACCGGGGAGCTGTTTTTT	CASSPGQPNTGELFF
TRBV7-3	NA	TRBD2	TRBJ2-3	15	TGTGCCAGCAGCTCCGGACTAGCGGGAGAGGATACGCAGTATTTT	CASSSGLAGEDTQYF
TRBV2	few	NA	TRBJ2-5	13	TGTGCCAGCAGATCGGGAGTCCAAGAGACCCAGTACTTC	CASRSGVQETQYF
TRBV28	NA	NA	TRBJ2-7	13	TGTGCCAGCACGAATCAGGGGCTCTACGAGCAGTACTTC	CASTNQGLYEQYF
TRBV7-2	NA	TRBD2	TRBJ2-2	17	TGTGCCAGCAGCTCCGGGAGCGGGAGGGCCCCAGCCGGGGAGCTGTTTTTT	CASSSGSGRAPAGELFF
TRBV7-8	NA	TRBD1	TRBJ1-3	17	TGTGCCAGCAGCCTCCCGACAGGGGGGCACTCTGGAAACACCATATATTTT	CASSLPTGGHSGNTIYF
TRBV5-5	NA	TRBD2	TRBJ2-2	16	TGTGCCAGCAGCTTGACTAGCGGGAGGGCCGGAGAGGAGCTGTTTTTT	CASSLTSGRAGEELFF
TRBV5-1	few	NA	TRBJ1-1	13	TGCGCCAGCAGCATGGACGTGAACACTGAAGCTTTCTTT	CASSMDVNTEAFF
TRBV10-3	NA	TRBD2	TRBJ2-3	15	TGTGCCATCAGTGTGGCTAGCGGGAGGGAGGATACGCAGTATTTT	CAISVASGREDTQYF
TRBV30	NA	NA	TRBJ1-2	11	TGTGCCTGGAGTAACGGGGGTGGCTACACCTTC	CAWSNGGGYTF
TRBV29-1	NA	TRBD2	TRBJ2-7	14	TGCAGCGTTGAAAGGGCTAGCGGCTCCTACGAGCAGTACTTC	CSVERASGSYEQYF
TRBV7-9	NA	TRBD1	TRBJ2-1	15	TGTGCCAGCAGCTTACCCGGGACAGGGATGAATGAGCAGTTCTTC	CASSLPGTGMNEQFF
TRBV15	NA	NA	TRBJ2-3	17	TGTGCCACCAGCAGAGATCCCGGAGACCCAAGCACAGATACGCAGTATTTT	CATSRDPGDPSTDTQYF
TRBV19	NA	NA	TRBJ1-5	13	TGTGCCAGTAGTATGATAAGCAATCAGCCCCAGCATTTT	CASSMISNQPQHF
TRBV20-1	once	NA	TRBJ1-2	11	TGCATTTTGACAGGCAGCTATGGCTACACCTTC	CILTGSYGYTF
TRBV28	NA	TRBD1	TRBJ1-5	15	TGTGCCAGCACCCCTTCGACAGGGCCCAATCAGCCCCAGCATTTT	CASTPSTGPNQPQHF
TRBV7-2	NA	TRBD2	TRBJ2-3	15	TGTGCCAGCAGCGTTTTTTGGGGGGGTAGGGATACGCAGTATTTT	CASSVFWGGRDTQYF
TRBV19	NA	NA	TRBJ2-2	13	TGTGCCAGCCGCTATCAGTTCACCGGGGAGCTGTTTTTT	CASRYQFTGELFF
TRBV25-1	few	TRBD2	TRBJ2-3	16	TGTGCCAGCAGTTTCGGACTAGCGGGAGGACAAGATACGCAGTATTTT	CASSFGLAGGQDTQYF
TRBV7-2	NA	TRBD1	TRBJ1-5	17	TGTGCCAGCAGCTTAGCCCGGACAGGGTCTAGCAATCAGCCCCAGCATTTT	CASSLARTGSSNQPQHF
TRBV4-1	NA	NA	TRBJ1-1	14	TGCGCCAGCAGCCAAGATCAAATGAGAGAAGAAGCTTTCTTT	CASSQDQMREEAFF
TRBV5-1	NA	TRBD2	TRBJ2-3	17	TGCGCCAGCAGCCGAAGCGTAGCGGGAGGGTCGGCAGATACGCAGTATTTT	CASSRSVAGGSADTQYF
TRBV29-1	NA	NA	TRBJ2-3	13	TGCAGCGTTGAAGGTGATAGCACAGATACGCAGTATTTT	CSVEGDSTDTQYF
TRBV29-1	NA	NA	TRBJ2-4	12	TGCAGCGTTGATCTAGGGCAAAACATTCAGTACTTC	CSVDLGQNIQYF
TRBV6-6	NA	TRBD1	TRBJ1-2	13	TGTGCCAGCAGAAGCCAGGGGGTCTATGGCTACACCTTC	CASRSQGVYGYTF
TRBV13	NA	TRBD1	TRBJ2-5	15	TGTGCCAGCAGCCCTGGACAGGGGCGAGGAGAGACCCAGTACTTC	CASSPGQGRGETQYF
TRBV28	NA	NA	TRBJ2-7	14	TGTGCCAGCAGTTTACGGACGGCGACCTACGAGCAGTACTTC	CASSLRTATYEQYF
TRBV5-1	NA	TRBD1	TRBJ2-3	15	TGCGCCAGCACCCCGGGACAGGGGGTTACAGATACGCAGTATTTT	CASTPGQGVTDTQYF
TRBV16	NA	NA	TRBJ1-2	14	TGTGCCAGCAGCCAATCGGGCAGGGACTATGGCTACACCTTC	CASSQSGRDYGYTF
TRBV5-1	NA	TRBD1	TRBJ2-1	16	TGCGCCAGCAGGCCCACAGGGGGCGAGGCCTACAATGAGCAGTTCTTC	CASRPTGGEAYNEQFF
TRBV7-3	NA	TRBD2	TRBJ2-1	16	TGTGCCAGCAGCTTAAGTCCTAGCGGGAGTAGAGGTGAGCAGTTCTTC	CASSLSPSGSRGEQFF
TRBV5-8	once	TRBD1	TRBJ1-1	16	TGTGCCAGCAGCCGGACAGGGAAAATCGATTTCACTGAAGCTTTCTTT	CASSRTGKIDFTEAFF
TRBV10-3	NA	NA	TRBJ1-3	15	TGTGCCACCCCACCCCGCCAGCACTCTGGAAACACCATATATTTT	CATPPRQHSGNTIYF
TRBV5-4	NA	NA	TRBJ1-2	12	TGCGCCAGCAGCTCCCCCAGTAATGGCTACACCTTC	CASSSPSNGYTF
TRBV5-6	NA	NA	TRBJ2-2	14	TGTGCCAGCAGCTTGGAACTAAACACCGGGGAGCTGTTTTTT	CASSLELNTGELFF
TRBV5-5	NA	NA	TRBJ1-4	14	TGTGCCAGCAGCTCAAGGGGGTCGGATGAAAAACTGTTTTTT	CASSSRGSDEKLFF
TRBV15	few	NA	TRBJ2-4	15	TGTGCCACCAGCAGAGATCCGGGCGTTAAAAACATTCAGTACTTC	CATSRDPGVKNIQYF
TRBV19	NA	NA	TRBJ1-2	13	TGTGCCAGTAGTATAAGAGGGGGTCATGGCTACACCTTC	CASSIRGGHGYTF
TRBV2	once	TRBD2	TRBJ2-3	14	TGTGCCAGCAACTTGGCTAGCGGGACAGATACGCAGTATTTT	CASNLASGTDTQYF
TRBV18	NA	NA	TRBJ2-7	14	TGTGCCAGCTCGCAAACCGGGACTCAGAACGAGCAGTACTTC	CASSQTGTQNEQYF
TRBV13	NA	TRBD1	TRBJ2-3	16	TGTGCCAGCAGCCCCCGGGGACAGGTACTCCCAGATACGCAGTATTTT	CASSPRGQVLPDTQYF
TRBV2	NA	NA	TRBJ2-3	14	TGTGCCAGCAGTGCAGGGTCGGACACAGATACGCAGTATTTT	CASSAGSDTDTQYF
TRBV6-1	NA	TRBD2	TRBJ2-7	11	TGTGCCAGCGGGAGGGCGTACGAGCAGTACTTC	CASGRAYEQYF
TRBV6-5	NA	NA	TRBJ2-7	12	TGTGCCAGCAGGAGGTCAACCTACGAGCAGTACTTC	CASRRSTYEQYF
TRBV28	NA	NA	TRBJ1-5	12	TGTGCCAGCAGAATAAGCAATCAGCCCCAGCATTTT	CASRISNQPQHF
TRBV7-3	NA	TRBD1	TRBJ1-1	16	TGTGCCAGCAGCCCCGGGACAGGAAACATGAACACTGAAGCTTTCTTT	CASSPGTGNMNTEAFF
TRBV2	NA	TRBD1	TRBJ1-6	16	TGTGCCAGCATACAGGGGCAGACAGGGGGCTATTCACCCCTCCACTTT	CASIQGQTGGYSPLHF
TRBV28	NA	TRBD1	TRBJ2-7	15	TGTGCCAGCAGTGTCATCGGGACAGCTACCTACGAGCAGTACTTC	CASSVIGTATYEQYF